The 17 T cell receptor beta chains reported below all come from one sample, sequenced in a study of OX40 agonist ivuxolimab in advanced cancers. The protocol was immunoSEQ multiplex PCR, while the TCRdb copy is restricted to in-frame clones and leaves out a portion. This sample has 9,300 or so clones, with approximately 71% found just once. Sequencing used CD4+ or CD8+ T cells sorted from blood, obtained in a trial of the OX40 agonist ivuxolimab. These receptors all stem from an adult with an advanced solid tumor such as melanoma, head and neck, liver or kidney cancer.

The rearrangement links TRBV28 to TRBJ2-1; D possibly corresponds to TRBD2 (5 bases). Germline V gene data show CDR1 as MDHEN and CDR2 as SYDVKM. The CDR3 is 16 residues long. The V end lost 2 bases, the J end lost 3 bases, and 14 bases lay between the germline ends. The CDR3 region is CASSLGPGSGYNEQFF. The CDR3 DNA reads TGTGCCAGCAGTTTAGGGCCGGGGTCGGGCTACAATGAGCAGTTCTTC. Based on the CDR3 plus reference TRBV28 and TRBJ2-1, the full variable domain is DVKVTQSSRYLVKRTGEKVFLECVQDMDHENMFWYRQDPGLGLRLIYFSYDVKMKEKGDIPEGYSVSREKKERFSLILESASTNQTSMYLCASSLGPGSGYNEQFFGPGTRLTVL.

In this sample, this clone is medium-sized. The rearrangement links TRBV19 to TRBJ1-2; D gene uncertain. The CDR3 contains 10 residues. V was trimmed by 9 bases and J by 2 bases, leaving 4 bases between them. Germline-derived CDR1 and CDR2 are LNHDA and SQIVND (reference sequence). The CDR3 region has the DNA TGTGCCAGGACAAACTATGGCTACACCTTC. As protein: CARTNYGYTF.

The gene calls are TRBV28 and TRBJ2-1; 7 bases agree with TRBD1. V shed 10 bases, J shed 1 base, and the junction held 7 bases outside the gene matches. The length of the CDR3 is 14 residues. Germline CDR1 is MDHEN and CDR2 is SYDVKM. The CDR3 region has the DNA TGTGCCACCCGGGACAGCCGATCCTACAATGAGCAGTTCTTC. It codes for CATRDSRSYNEQFF.

This chain uses TRBV2 with TRBJ1-2; 8 bases agree with TRBD1. CDR3 length: 13 residues. CDR1 and CDR2 from the germline V gene are SNHLY and FYNNEI. V lost 5 bases and J lost 5; bases outside the gene matches: 4. The CDR3 sequence: CASSTGTGYGYTF. The CDR3 DNA follows: TGTGCCAGCAGTACCGGGACAGGATATGGCTACACCTTC.

The chain employs TRBV9 and TRBJ2-1, with no clear D. The V and J ends lost 2 bases and 5 bases respectively, with 8 bases between them. Germline CDR1 SGDLS, CDR2 YYNGEE. This CDR3 comprises 13 residues. As DNA, the CDR3 is TGTGCCAGCAGCGTGTCCGGAAACAATGAGCAGTTCTTC. Translation: CASSVSGNNEQFF.

By sample fraction, this clone is medium-sized. Other DNA sequences in this specimen translate into the identical CDR3. The chain employs TRBV28 and TRBJ1-1; D is unresolved. CDR1 is MDHEN, CDR2 SYDVKM, per germline. This CDR3 has 13 amino acids. Trimming removed 4 bases at V and 0 bases at J, with 6 bases between. The CDR3 DNA follows: TGTGCCAGCAGTTCCGGGATGAACACTGAAGCTTTCTTT. Its protein is CASSSGMNTEAFF. Combining the CDR3 with reference TRBV28 and TRBJ1-1 gives the whole variable domain DVKVTQSSRYLVKRTGEKVFLECVQDMDHENMFWYRQDPGLGLRLIYFSYDVKMKEKGDIPEGYSVSREKKERFSLILESASTNQTSMYLCASSSGMNTEAFFGQGTRLTVV.

By share of the sample, this clone is medium-sized. The CDR3 here is CASSPRARASYEQYF. DNA for the CDR3: TGTGCCAGCAGCCCTAGGGCGAGGGCCTCCTACGAGCAGTACTTC. The chain recombines TRBV5-6 with TRBJ2-7, with a weak D call TRBD2 (5 bases). V was shortened by 4 bases and J by 0 bases, with 14 bases between the two germline ends. Per germline, CDR1 SGHDT and CDR2 YYEEEE. This CDR3 comprises 15 residues. Drawing the rest from reference TRBV5-6 and TRBJ2-7, the complete variable domain is DAGVTQSPTHLIKTRGQQVTLRCSPKSGHDTVSWYQQALGQGPQFIFQYYEEEERQRGNFPDRFSGHQFPNYSSELNVNALLLGDSALYLCASSPRARASYEQYFGPGTRLTVT.

This clone was picked up a small number of times. The chain recombines TRBV2 with TRBJ2-7; 7 bases line up with TRBD1. Germline assignment: CDR1 SNHLY and CDR2 FYNNEI. Unmatched junction bases numbered 5, after V lost 8 bases and J lost 4 bases. This CDR3 region has 12 residues. The CDR3 loop is CASLQQGYEQYF. CDR3 DNA: TGTGCCAGCCTACAACAGGGGTACGAGCAGTACTTC.

The V and J genes are TRBV5-8 and TRBJ2-6; tentatively, D is TRBD1 or TRBD2 (5 bases each). This CDR3 contains 15 residues. CDR1 is SGHTS and CDR2 is YDEGEE in the germline V gene. Between the trimmed V and J ends, which lost 3 bases and 2 bases, there was a span of 9 bases. CDR3 nucleotide sequence: TGTGCCAGCAGCTCCCGGGACCCTGGGGCCAACGTCCTGACTTTC. Translating gives CASSSRDPGANVLTF.

This chain connects TRBV7-9 to TRBJ1-6; TRBD1 matches at 9 bases. The CDR3 extends over 16 amino acids. Germline CDR1 SEHNR, CDR2 FQNEAQ (reference sequence). V was clipped by 2 bases and J by 7 bases; unmatched bases: 6. For the CDR3, the DNA is TGTGCCAGCAGCTTACTAGGGACAGGGTCCAATTCACCCCTCCACTTT. It is translated as CASSLLGTGSNSPLHF. The variable domain in full, with the rest retrieved from reference TRBV7-9 and TRBJ1-6, is DTGVSQNPRHKITKRGQNVTFRCDPISEHNRLYWYRQTLGQGPEFLTYFQNEAQLEKSRLLSDRFSAERPKGSFSTLEIQRTEQGDSAMYLCASSLLGTGSNSPLHFGNGTRLTVT.

The genes are TRBV2 and TRBJ2-3, with TRBD1 matching over 9 bases. The V segment lost 6 bases and the J segment 3 bases; nucleotides outside the gene matches: 7. Germline V gives CDR1 SNHLY, CDR2 FYNNEI. This CDR3 region has 15 residues. The CDR3: CASSLRQGVTDTQYF. The CDR3 DNA is TGTGCCAGCAGCCTAAGACAGGGGGTGACAGATACGCAGTATTTT.

By sample fraction, this clone is medium-sized. V and J are TRBV23-1 and TRBJ1-5; maybe TRBD1 (5 bases). TRBV23-1 is an ORF, with its function uncertain. CDR3 size: 15 residues. Between the trimmed V and J ends, which lost 7 bases and 3 bases, there was a span of 16 bases. The CDR3 sequence: CASISGQSPNQPQHF. The CDR3 DNA follows: TGCGCCAGCATATCGGGGCAATCCCCCAATCAGCCCCAGCATTTT.

V and J are TRBV2 and TRBJ2-1, with TRBD2 identical over 9 bases. The CDR3 spans 15 residues. J was trimmed by 7 bases and V by 3 bases; bases with no gene match: 7. The germline CDR1 and CDR2 sequences are SNHLY and FYNNEI. Written as DNA, the CDR3 is TGTGCCAGCAGTGATGTGCTAGCGGGATCGAATGAGCAGTTCTTC. Translated, it gives CASSDVLAGSNEQFF.

The rearrangement uses TRBV29-1 and TRBJ2-3, with a tentative D call TRBD1 (6 bases). Germline V gives CDR1 SQVTM, CDR2 ANQGSEA. V gave up 8 bases and J gave up 2 bases, with 11 bases separating them. The CDR3 is 12 residues long. This CDR3 reads CSYRAITDTQYF. The CDR3 coding sequence is TGCAGCTACAGGGCAATCACAGATACGCAGTATTTT.

The genes are TRBV5-1 and TRBJ2-7; TRBD1 aligns across 7 bases. This CDR3 contains 15 residues. V gave up 0 bases and J gave up 0 bases; unmatched junction bases: 3. CDR1 SGHRS and CDR2 YFSETQ come from the germline V gene. CDR3 DNA: TGCGCCAGCAGCTTGGCACAGGGGAGCTCCTACGAGCAGTACTTC. Encoded protein: CASSLAQGSSYEQYF.

The CDR3 DNA reads as TGTGCCAGCAGTTCGCCGCGGCCCCAGCATTTT. This codes for CASSSPRPQHF. The gene calls are TRBV28 and TRBJ1-5; D remains ambiguous. CDR3 length equals 11 residues. Germline CDR1 MDHEN, CDR2 SYDVKM. V gave up 4 bases and J gave up 9 bases, with 7 bases separating them.

The sample holds a few counts of this clone. J is TRBJ1-6 and V is TRBV6-1, with a weak D call TRBD1 (5 bases). Between the trimmed V and J ends, which lost 3 bases and 5 bases, there was a span of 5 bases. Looked up from germline, CDR1 is MNHNS and CDR2 is SASEGT. The CDR3 sequence is 13 residues long. Here the CDR3 reads CASSDRDNSPLHF. DNA for the CDR3: TGTGCCAGCAGTGACAGGGATAATTCACCCCTCCACTTT.